These 25 T cell receptor beta chains share one sample of origin, sequenced in a study of cytomegalovirus exposure and HLA in healthy donors (dated by TCRdb to 2017 to 2019). The library was obtained by the immunoSEQ multiplex PCR assay. For the multiplex PCR, a mixture combining 60 forward primers for TCR Vbeta segments and 13 reverse primers for TCR Jbeta segments was used. Imported from immuneACCESS, the table was reduced by TCRdb to in-frame sequences with V and J called. These copies leave out some clones; in studies compared against another copy, an unresolved V gene accounts for under half, and the cause of the remainder is not known. The table for this sample lists roughly 160,000 clones; approximately 81% of them were counted only once. 2% to 3% of the sample rests with the top ten. The sequenced sample was PBMCs. The receptors were gathered from a female donor in good health and CMV-seronegative.

The V call is TRBV19, the J call TRBJ2-1; 8 positions agree with TRBD1. The V and J ends lost 3 bases and 7 bases, in that order; junction bases with no gene match: 2. The CDR3 contains 13 residues. Germline V lookup: CDR1 LNHDA, CDR2 SQIVND (reference sequence). CDR3 in amino acids: CASSINRGNEQFF. The DNA for the CDR3 is TGTGCCAGTAGTATCAACAGGGGGAATGAGCAGTTCTTC. Combining the CDR3 with reference TRBV19 and TRBJ2-1 gives the whole variable domain DGGITQSPKYLFRKEGQNVTLSCEQNLNHDAMYWYRQDPGQGLRLIYYSQIVNDFQKGDIAEGYSVSREKKESFPLTVTSAQKNPTAFYLCASSINRGNEQFFGPGTRLTVL.

The gene calls are TRBV28 and TRBJ1-5; perhaps TRBD1 as D (6 bases). Trimming removed 5 bases at V and 8 bases at J, with 16 bases between. The CDR3 spans 14 residues. CDR1 and CDR2 from the germline V gene are MDHEN and SYDVKM. The CDR3, as DNA: TGTGCCAGCAGTCCCCTGGTCGACAGGAAGCCCCAGCATTTT. Protein: CASSPLVDRKPQHF.

This clone came up a few times. V gene TRBV11-2 combines with J gene TRBJ2-1; 9 bases line up with TRBD1. Germline CDR1 and CDR2: SGHAT and FQNNGV. The length of the CDR3 is 16 residues. With V trimmed by 5 bases and J by 10 bases, 15 bases remained unmatched. CDR3 sequence: CASSLYRDRDLGEQFF. In DNA form, the CDR3 reads TGTGCCAGCAGCCTCTACCGGGACAGGGATTTAGGGGAGCAGTTCTTC.

This clone was seen once. The V call is TRBV6-4, the J call TRBJ2-7; maybe TRBD1 (5 bases). The CDR3 spans 15 residues. The V gene lost 6 bases and the J gene lost 0 bases, with 15 bases spanning the gap. Germline V gene data show CDR1 as MRHNA and CDR2 as SNTAGT. The CDR3 reads CASSPGHTGSYEQYF. The CDR3 region has the DNA TGTGCCAGCAGCCCAGGACATACTGGCTCCTACGAGCAGTACTTC.

This rearrangement joins TRBV12-5 to TRBJ2-1; tentative D call: TRBD2 (7 bases). The CDR3 is 17 residues long. Germline loops: CDR1 LGHNT, CDR2 FRNRAP. V gave up 5 bases and J gave up 1 base, with 18 bases separating them. CDR3 DNA sequence: TGTGCTAGTGGTGACCCTAGGGGGGGTGGGTCCTACAATGAGCAGTTCTTC. Protein sequence: CASGDPRGGGSYNEQFF.

The V and J genes are TRBV6-4 and TRBJ2-2, with D uncertain. V lost 5 bases and J lost 6, with 10 bases in between. This CDR3 spans 13 amino acids. Germline assignment: CDR1 MRHNA and CDR2 SNTAGT. Here the CDR3 reads CASSLEPAGELFF. CDR3 nucleotide sequence: TGTGCCAGCAGTCTAGAACCCGCCGGGGAGCTGTTTTTT.

The chain has TRBV7-5 and TRBJ2-1; TRBD1 is taken as the D call from the table, unchecked against the DNA. TRBV7-5 is described as a pseudogene. This CDR3 has 17 residues. CDR3 in DNA: TGTGCCAGAAGCTTAGCGTTACCCCTCACAGGGCCCAGTGAGCAGTTCTTC. Amino acid sequence: CARSLALPLTGPSEQFF.

This clone has just one count. Within the sample, other DNA sequences also encode this same CDR3. The chain has TRBV11-3 and TRBJ1-1, with 8 bases fitting TRBD1. The V segment lost 4 bases and the J segment 3 bases; nucleotides outside the gene matches: 1. The CDR3 has 13 residues. Germline V CDR1 and CDR2: SGHNT, YENEEA. The CDR3 spells CASSSRGHTEAFF. CDR3 DNA sequence: TGTGCCAGCAGCTCCAGGGGGCACACTGAAGCTTTCTTT.

The table lists this clone with a few counts. The J gene is TRBJ2-3, the V gene TRBV6-6, with D possibly TRBD1 on 5 matching bases. The CDR3 has 14 amino acids. Germline V gene sequence: CDR1 MNHNY, CDR2 SVGAGI (reference sequence). Trimming cost V 5 bases and J 0 bases, with 9 bases left between them. DNA of the CDR3: TGTGCCAGCAGTGCAGGGCCGAGCACAGATACGCAGTATTTT. It codes for CASSAGPSTDTQYF.

This chain connects TRBV13 to TRBJ2-3; 11 bases align to TRBD1. This CDR3 is 20 amino acids long. Trimming at V came to 5 bases and at J to 5 bases, leaving 21 bases not matched to a gene. Germline V CDR1 and CDR2: PRHDT, FYEKMQ (reference sequence). Here the CDR3 DNA reads TGTGCCAGCAGCCCCTACCTTCGGACAGGGGGCTCCTTATCGATAGATACGCAGTATTTT. As protein: CASSPYLRTGGSLSIDTQYF.

The V and J genes are TRBV7-6 and TRBJ2-1; 9 bases are a match to TRBD2. With 5 bases clipped from V and 4 bases from J, the junction kept 9 bases outside the gene matches. Germline lookup yields CDR1 SGHVS and CDR2 FNYEAQ. The CDR3 contains 16 residues. CDR3 in amino acids: CASSLRLAGDYNEQFF. As DNA, the CDR3 is TGTGCCAGCAGCCTCCGCTTAGCGGGGGATTACAATGAGCAGTTCTTC.

The CDR3 loop reads CASSSPGTGENEAFF. CDR3 nucleotide sequence: TGTGCCAGCAGTTCTCCCGGGACAGGGGAAAATGAAGCTTTCTTT. V and J are TRBV28 and TRBJ1-1, with 10 bases aligning to TRBD1. CDR3 length: 15 amino acids. In germline, CDR1 is MDHEN, CDR2 SYDVKM. The J segment lost 7 bases and the V segment lost 4 bases, leaving 9 bases of the junction unmatched. Full variable domain (rest looked up from reference TRBV28 and TRBJ1-1): DVKVTQSSRYLVKRTGEKVFLECVQDMDHENMFWYRQDPGLGLRLIYFSYDVKMKEKGDIPEGYSVSREKKERFSLILESASTNQTSMYLCASSSPGTGENEAFFGQGTRLTVV.

In its sample, this clone was seen a few times. V usage is TRBV4-2 and J usage is TRBJ2-3; 8 bases are shared with TRBD2. The CDR3 consists of 17 residues. Germline V gene data show CDR1 as LGHNA and CDR2 as YNFKEQ. V shed 5 bases, J shed 0 bases, and the junction held 10 bases outside the gene matches. CDR3 residues: CASSTFSTSGSTDTQYF. The CDR3 DNA is TGTGCCAGCAGCACTTTTAGCACTAGCGGAAGCACAGATACGCAGTATTTT.

This chain uses TRBV19 with TRBJ1-2; 7 bases fit TRBD1. This CDR3 region has 13 residues. Unmatched junction bases numbered 1, after V lost 6 bases and J lost 0 bases. Germline V CDR1 and CDR2: LNHDA, SQIVND (reference sequence). The CDR3: CASRQGTNYGYTF. In DNA form, the CDR3 reads TGTGCCAGTAGACAGGGGACTAACTATGGCTACACCTTC.

This chain connects TRBV27 to TRBJ2-7, with 9 bases identical to TRBD2. This CDR3 is 15 amino acids long. V lost 3 bases and J lost 2; bases outside the gene matches: 5. The germline V gene encodes CDR1 MNHEY and CDR2 SMNVEV (reference sequence). CDR3 DNA sequence: TGTGCCAGCAGTTTGGGACTAGCCCTAACCTACGAGCAGTACTTC. Protein sequence: CASSLGLALTYEQYF.

The rearrangement joins TRBV30 to TRBJ1-6; D remains ambiguous. From germline, CDR1 is GTSNPN and CDR2 SVGIG (reference sequence). V was shortened by 4 bases and J by 0 bases, with 10 bases between the two germline ends. This CDR3 is 15 amino acids long. DNA of the CDR3: TGTGCCTGGATCAGCGGGAGCTCCTATAATTCACCCCTCCACTTT. The encoded protein is CAWISGSSYNSPLHF.

V and J are TRBV19 and TRBJ2-1; 9 bases agree with TRBD2. Germline assignment: CDR1 LNHDA and CDR2 SQIVND (reference sequence). With V trimmed by 8 bases and J by 2 bases, 7 bases remained unmatched. The CDR3 is 15 residues long. This CDR3 reads CASDDSGSPYNEQFF. The CDR3 region has the DNA TGTGCCAGTGATGATAGCGGGAGCCCCTACAATGAGCAGTTCTTC.

This chain uses TRBV9 with TRBJ2-7; possible D gene TRBD2, 5 bases. Germline V gives CDR1 SGDLS, CDR2 YYNGEE. The CDR3 runs to 12 residues. Trimming took 0 bases from V and 5 from J, leaving 6 bases between them. CDR3 protein: CASSVGGDEQYF. In DNA form, the CDR3 reads TGTGCCAGCAGCGTAGGGGGAGACGAGCAGTACTTC.

V is TRBV7-9 and J is TRBJ2-5, with 8 bases that match TRBD1. The J call could be wrong; TRBJ2-7 is a better fit for the DNA end. The germline V gene has CDR1 SEHNR and CDR2 FQNEAQ (reference sequence). The CDR3 sequence is 13 residues long. The CDR3 protein is CASSFQGADEQYF. The DNA of the CDR3 is TGTGCCAGCAGCTTCCAGGGGGCCGACGAGCAGTACTTC.

This clone was detected only a few times. The chain joins TRBV30 to TRBJ2-7, with 8 positions matching TRBD2. The germline V gene has CDR1 GTSNPN and CDR2 SVGIG (reference sequence). The CDR3 is made up of 13 amino acids. Germline trimming cut 6 bases from V and 0 bases from J; bases unmatched to any gene: 4. The CDR3 reads CACRLASSYEQYF. CDR3 nucleotides: TGTGCCTGTAGACTAGCGTCCTCCTACGAGCAGTACTTC.

This rearrangement joins TRBV5-8 to TRBJ1-2; no definite D call. Per germline, CDR1 SGHTS and CDR2 YDEGEE. V lost 0 bases and J 8 bases, leaving 2 bases between the germline ends. The CDR3 is made up of 10 amino acids. CDR3 nucleotide sequence: TGTGCCAGCAGCTTGGTAGGCTACACCTTC. Protein sequence: CASSLVGYTF.

The genes are TRBV5-6 and TRBJ2-1; 10 bases line up with TRBD1. The J segment lost 12 bases and the V segment lost 5 bases, leaving 14 bases of the junction unmatched. Germline V gene data show CDR1 as SGHDT and CDR2 as YYEEEE. This CDR3 contains 15 residues. Here the CDR3 reads CASSLRQGARAWQFF. The CDR3 DNA is TGTGCCAGCAGTTTGCGACAGGGGGCGCGGGCCTGGCAGTTCTTC.

This clone showed up just once. The chain combines TRBV11-3 with TRBJ2-2, with D perhaps matching TRBD2 (6 bases). V shed 4 bases and J shed 5 bases, with 11 bases lying between them. CDR3 size: 14 residues. The germline CDR1 and CDR2 sequences are SGHNT and YENEEA. The CDR3 spells CASSSLGGTGELFF. Written as DNA, the CDR3 is TGTGCCAGCAGCTCCCTTGGGGGGACCGGGGAGCTGTTTTTT. Full variable domain (missing parts from reference TRBV11-3 and TRBJ2-2): EAGVVQSPRYKIIEKKQPVAFWCNPISGHNTLYWYLQNLGQGPELLIRYENEEAVDDSQLPKDRFSAERLKGVDSTLKIQPAELGDSAVYLCASSSLGGTGELFFGEGSRLTVL.

The CDR3 sequence: CASSRDYNEQFF. For the CDR3, the DNA is TGTGCCAGCAGCCGGGACTACAATGAGCAGTTCTTC. The chain uses TRBV7-8 and TRBJ2-1, with D possibly matching TRBD2 (5 bases). This CDR3 is 12 amino acids long. Trimming took off 5 bases at V and 3 bases at J, with 5 bases between the two ends. Germline CDR1 reads SGHVS; CDR2 reads FQNEAQ.

This chain joins TRBV6-5 and TRBJ1-6, with D unclear. Trimming removed 6 bases from V and 4 bases from J, with 4 bases in between. Looked up from germline, CDR1 is MNHEY and CDR2 is SVGAGI. The CDR3 loop spans 12 amino acids. CDR3 protein: CASSQYNSPLHF. In DNA, the CDR3 is TGTGCCAGCAGCCAGTATAATTCACCCCTCCACTTT.